This T cell receptor (beta chain) was sequenced for a study of cytotoxic CD8 clonotypes in ibrutinib-treated CLL. Repertoires were generated with immunoSEQ multiplex PCR, while TCRdb's copy carries only in-frame clones and drops some. The table records about 140,000 clones, around 81% of them present only once. The CDR3 has 13 amino acids. Germline V gene sequence: CDR1 MNHEY, CDR2 SVGAGI. The V end lost 7 bases, the J end lost 5 bases, and 14 bases lay between the germline ends. The sequencing used PBMCs, collected after 36 months of ibrutinib treatment. This clonotype was sampled from a human donor with chronic lymphocytic leukemia. V gene TRBV6-5 combines with J gene TRBJ1-1, with unresolved D. CDR3 coding DNA: TGTGCCAGCAAAAGCCCGAGGGCGACTGAAGCTTTCTTT. It yields the protein CASKSPRATEAFF.